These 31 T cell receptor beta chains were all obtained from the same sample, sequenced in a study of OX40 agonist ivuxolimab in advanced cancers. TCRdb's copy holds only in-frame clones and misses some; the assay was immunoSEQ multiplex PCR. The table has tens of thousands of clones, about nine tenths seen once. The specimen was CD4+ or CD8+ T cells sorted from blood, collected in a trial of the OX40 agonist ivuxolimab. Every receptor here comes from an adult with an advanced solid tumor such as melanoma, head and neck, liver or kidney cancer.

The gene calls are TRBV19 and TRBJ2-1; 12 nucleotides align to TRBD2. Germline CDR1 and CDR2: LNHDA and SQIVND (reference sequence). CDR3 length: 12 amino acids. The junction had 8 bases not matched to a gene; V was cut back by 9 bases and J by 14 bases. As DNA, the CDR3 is TGTGCCAGCAACCCTAGCGGGAGGGGAGAGTTCTTC. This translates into CASNPSGRGEFF.

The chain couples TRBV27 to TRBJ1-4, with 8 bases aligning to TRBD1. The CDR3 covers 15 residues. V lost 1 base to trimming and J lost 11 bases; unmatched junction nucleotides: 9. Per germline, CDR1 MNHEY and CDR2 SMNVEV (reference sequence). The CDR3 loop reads CASSLWAGGSRKLFF. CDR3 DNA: TGTGCCAGCAGTTTATGGGCAGGGGGCTCACGGAAACTGTTTTTT.

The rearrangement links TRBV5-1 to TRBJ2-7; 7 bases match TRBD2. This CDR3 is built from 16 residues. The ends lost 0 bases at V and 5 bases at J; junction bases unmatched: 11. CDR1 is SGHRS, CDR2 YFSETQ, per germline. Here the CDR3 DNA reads TGCGCCAGCAGCTTGGAGCCGGCTAGCGGAAGAAACGAGCAGTACTTC. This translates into CASSLEPASGRNEQYF.

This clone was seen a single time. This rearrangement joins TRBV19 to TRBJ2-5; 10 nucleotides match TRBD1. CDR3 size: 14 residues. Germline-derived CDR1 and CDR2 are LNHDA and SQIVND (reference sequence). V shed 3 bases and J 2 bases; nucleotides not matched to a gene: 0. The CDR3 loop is CASSMGQGQETQYF. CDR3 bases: TGTGCCAGTAGTATGGGACAGGGGCAAGAGACCCAGTACTTC.

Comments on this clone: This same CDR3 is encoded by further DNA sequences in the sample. The CDR3 is CASSPRDHYGYTF. The CDR3 nucleotides read TGTGCCAGTAGTCCCAGGGATCACTATGGCTACACCTTC. The chain recombines TRBV19 with TRBJ1-2, with D maybe TRBD1 (5 bases). This CDR3 is 13 amino acids long. Trimming removed 5 bases from V and 3 bases from J, with 10 bases in between. In germline, CDR1 is LNHDA, CDR2 SQIVND (reference sequence).

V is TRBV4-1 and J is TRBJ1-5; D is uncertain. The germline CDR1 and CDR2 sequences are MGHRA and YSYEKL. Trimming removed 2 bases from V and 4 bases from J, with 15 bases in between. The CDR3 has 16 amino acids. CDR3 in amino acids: CASSQNGDTANQPQHF. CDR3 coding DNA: TGCGCCAGCAGCCAAAATGGAGACACAGCAAATCAGCCCCAGCATTTT.

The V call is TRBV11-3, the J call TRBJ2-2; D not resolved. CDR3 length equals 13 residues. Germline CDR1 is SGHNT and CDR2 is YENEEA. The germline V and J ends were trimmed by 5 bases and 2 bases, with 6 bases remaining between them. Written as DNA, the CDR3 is TGTGCCAGCAGCCGCAGCAACACCGGGGAGCTGTTTTTT. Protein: CASSRSNTGELFF. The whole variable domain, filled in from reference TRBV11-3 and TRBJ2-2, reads EAGVVQSPRYKIIEKKQPVAFWCNPISGHNTLYWYLQNLGQGPELLIRYENEEAVDDSQLPKDRFSAERLKGVDSTLKIQPAELGDSAVYLCASSRSNTGELFFGEGSRLTVL.

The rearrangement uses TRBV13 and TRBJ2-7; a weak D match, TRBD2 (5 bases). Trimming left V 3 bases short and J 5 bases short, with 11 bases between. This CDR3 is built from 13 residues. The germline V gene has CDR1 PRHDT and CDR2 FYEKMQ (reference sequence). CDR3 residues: CASSLVRADEQYF. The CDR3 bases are TGTGCCAGCAGCTTGGTGAGGGCAGACGAGCAGTACTTC. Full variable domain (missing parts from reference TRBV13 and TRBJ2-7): AAGVIQSPRHLIKEKRETATLKCYPIPRHDTVYWYQQGPGQDPQFLISFYEKMQSDKGSIPDRFSAQQFSDYHSELNMSSLELGDSALYFCASSLVRADEQYFGPGTRLTVT.

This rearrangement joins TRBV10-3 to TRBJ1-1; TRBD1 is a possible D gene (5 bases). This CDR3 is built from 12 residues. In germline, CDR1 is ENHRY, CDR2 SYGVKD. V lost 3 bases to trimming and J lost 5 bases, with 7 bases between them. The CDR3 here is CAISERGTEAFF. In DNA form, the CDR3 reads TGTGCCATCAGTGAAAGGGGTACTGAAGCTTTCTTT.

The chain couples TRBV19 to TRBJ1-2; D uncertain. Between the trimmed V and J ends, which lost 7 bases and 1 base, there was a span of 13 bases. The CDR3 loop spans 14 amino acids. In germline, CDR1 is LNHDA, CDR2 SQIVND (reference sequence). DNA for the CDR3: TGTGCCAGTACCAATAGGCGGTTTAACTATGGCTACACCTTC. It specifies CASTNRRFNYGYTF.

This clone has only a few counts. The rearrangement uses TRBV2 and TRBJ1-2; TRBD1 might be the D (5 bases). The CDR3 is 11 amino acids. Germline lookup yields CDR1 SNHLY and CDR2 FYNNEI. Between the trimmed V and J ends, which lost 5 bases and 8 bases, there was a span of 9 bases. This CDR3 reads CASSFREGYTF. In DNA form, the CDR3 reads TGTGCCAGCAGTTTCAGGGAAGGCTACACCTTC. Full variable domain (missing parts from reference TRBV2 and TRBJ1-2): EPEVTQTPSHQVTQMGQEVILRCVPISNHLYFYWYRQILGQKVEFLVSFYNNEISEKSEIFDDQFSVERPDGSNFTLKIRSTKLEDSAMYFCASSFREGYTFGSGTRLTVV.

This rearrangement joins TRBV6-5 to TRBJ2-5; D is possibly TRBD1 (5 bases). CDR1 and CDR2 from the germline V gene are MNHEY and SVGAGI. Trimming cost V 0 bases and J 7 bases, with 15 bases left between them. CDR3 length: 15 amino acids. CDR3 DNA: TGTGCCAGCAGTTACTCAGACAGCCCAAGGGGGACCCAGTACTTC. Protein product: CASSYSDSPRGTQYF.

CDR3 DNA: TGTGCCAGCAGCCCCGGGGTTGGCTACACCTTC. It translates to CASSPGVGYTF. The J gene is TRBJ1-2, the V gene TRBV11-2, with D hard to call. Germline loops: CDR1 SGHAT, CDR2 FQNNGV. V lost 5 bases and J lost 7, with 8 bases in between. The CDR3 sequence is 11 residues long.

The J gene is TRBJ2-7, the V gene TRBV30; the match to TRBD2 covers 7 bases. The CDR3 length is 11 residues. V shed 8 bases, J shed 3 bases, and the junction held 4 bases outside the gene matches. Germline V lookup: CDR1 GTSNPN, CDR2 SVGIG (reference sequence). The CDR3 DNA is TGTGCCGTAAGCGGGAACTACGAGCAGTACTTC. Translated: CAVSGNYEQYF.

As DNA, the CDR3 is TGTGCCAGCAGTAAGACAGGGGGCGAGTTCTACGAGCAGTACTTC. It specifies CASSKTGGEFYEQYF. The rearrangement joins TRBV27 to TRBJ2-7; 10 nucleotides align to TRBD1. Losses at the gene ends were 5 bases for V and 3 bases for J; bases not matched to a gene: 7. The CDR3 sequence is 15 residues long. Looked up from germline, CDR1 is MNHEY and CDR2 is SMNVEV (reference sequence).

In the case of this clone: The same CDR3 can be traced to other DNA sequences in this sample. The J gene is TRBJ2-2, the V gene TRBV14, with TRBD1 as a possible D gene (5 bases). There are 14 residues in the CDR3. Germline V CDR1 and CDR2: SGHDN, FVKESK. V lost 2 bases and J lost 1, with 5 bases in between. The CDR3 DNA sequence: TGTGCCAGCAGCCAACAGGGGAACACCGGGGAGCTGTTTTTT. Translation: CASSQQGNTGELFF.

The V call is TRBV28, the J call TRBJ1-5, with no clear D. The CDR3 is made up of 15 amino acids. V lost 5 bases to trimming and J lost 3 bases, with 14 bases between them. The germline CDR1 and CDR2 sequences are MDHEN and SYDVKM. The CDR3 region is CASSPLTPSNQPQHF. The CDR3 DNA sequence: TGTGCCAGCAGTCCCCTGACACCTTCCAATCAGCCCCAGCATTTT.

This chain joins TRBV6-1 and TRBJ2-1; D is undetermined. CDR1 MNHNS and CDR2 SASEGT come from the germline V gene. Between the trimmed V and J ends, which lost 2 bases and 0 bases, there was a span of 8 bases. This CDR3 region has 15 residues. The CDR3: CASSERAISYNEQFF. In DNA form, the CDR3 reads TGTGCCAGCAGTGAAAGAGCGATCTCCTACAATGAGCAGTTCTTC.

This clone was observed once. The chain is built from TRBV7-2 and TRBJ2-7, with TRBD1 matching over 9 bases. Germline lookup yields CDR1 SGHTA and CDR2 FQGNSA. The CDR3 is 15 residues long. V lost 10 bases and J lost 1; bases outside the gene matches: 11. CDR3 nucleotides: TGTGCCACCTCTGCCGGTGGGACAGGGTCCTACGAGCAGTACTTC. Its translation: CATSAGGTGSYEQYF.

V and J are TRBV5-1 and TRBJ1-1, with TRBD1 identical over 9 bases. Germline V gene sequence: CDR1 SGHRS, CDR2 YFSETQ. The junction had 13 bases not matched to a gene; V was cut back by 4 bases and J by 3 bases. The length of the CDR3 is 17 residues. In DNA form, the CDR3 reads TGCGCCAGCAGCCCACACAGGGGGCTATTAAAGGACACTGAAGCTTTCTTT. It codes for CASSPHRGLLKDTEAFF.

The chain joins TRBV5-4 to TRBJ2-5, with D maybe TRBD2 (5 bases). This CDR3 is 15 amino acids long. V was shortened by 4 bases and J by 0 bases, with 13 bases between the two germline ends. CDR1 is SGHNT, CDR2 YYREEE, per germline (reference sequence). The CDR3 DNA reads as TGTGCCAGCAGCCGAGCGAGCGGAGACCAAGAGACCCAGTACTTC. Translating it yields CASSRASGDQETQYF.

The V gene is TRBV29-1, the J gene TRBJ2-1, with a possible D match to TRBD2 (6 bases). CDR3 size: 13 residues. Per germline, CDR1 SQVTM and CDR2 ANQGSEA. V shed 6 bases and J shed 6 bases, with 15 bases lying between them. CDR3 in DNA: TGCAGCGTACTGCGGGGCCTGGGCAATGAGCAGTTCTTC. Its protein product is CSVLRGLGNEQFF.

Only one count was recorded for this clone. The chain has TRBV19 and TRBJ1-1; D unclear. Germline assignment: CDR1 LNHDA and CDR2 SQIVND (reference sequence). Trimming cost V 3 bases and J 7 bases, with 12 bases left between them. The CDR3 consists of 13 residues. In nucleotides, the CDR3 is TGTGCCAGTAGTATCTCGAACGGGTTTGAAGCTTTCTTT. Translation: CASSISNGFEAFF. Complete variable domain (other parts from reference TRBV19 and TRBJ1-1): DGGITQSPKYLFRKEGQNVTLSCEQNLNHDAMYWYRQDPGQGLRLIYYSQIVNDFQKGDIAEGYSVSREKKESFPLTVTSAQKNPTAFYLCASSISNGFEAFFGQGTRLTVV.

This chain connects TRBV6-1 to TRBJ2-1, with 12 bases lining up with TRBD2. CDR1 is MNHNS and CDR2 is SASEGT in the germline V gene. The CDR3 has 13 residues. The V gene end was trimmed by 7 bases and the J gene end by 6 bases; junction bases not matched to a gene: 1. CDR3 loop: CASTSGRANEQFF. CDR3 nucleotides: TGTGCCAGCACTAGCGGGAGGGCCAATGAGCAGTTCTTC.

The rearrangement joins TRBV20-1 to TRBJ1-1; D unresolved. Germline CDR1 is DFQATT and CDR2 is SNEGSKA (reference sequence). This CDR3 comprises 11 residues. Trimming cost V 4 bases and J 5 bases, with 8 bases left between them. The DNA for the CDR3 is TGCAGTGCTAAGGGTGGAACTGAAGCTTTCTTT. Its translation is CSAKGGTEAFF.

The CDR3 DNA is TGTGCCAGCAGTGCGGCTAGCGGGAGAGAGACCCAGTACTTC. This encodes CASSAASGRETQYF. The J gene is TRBJ2-5, the V gene TRBV2; 10 nucleotides align to TRBD2. Germline V lookup: CDR1 SNHLY, CDR2 FYNNEI. The V gene end was trimmed by 4 bases and the J gene end by 4 bases; junction bases not matched to a gene: 3. CDR3 length: 14 amino acids. The whole variable domain, filled in from reference TRBV2 and TRBJ2-5, reads EPEVTQTPSHQVTQMGQEVILRCVPISNHLYFYWYRQILGQKVEFLVSFYNNEISEKSEIFDDQFSVERPDGSNFTLKIRSTKLEDSAMYFCASSAASGRETQYFGPGTRLLVL.

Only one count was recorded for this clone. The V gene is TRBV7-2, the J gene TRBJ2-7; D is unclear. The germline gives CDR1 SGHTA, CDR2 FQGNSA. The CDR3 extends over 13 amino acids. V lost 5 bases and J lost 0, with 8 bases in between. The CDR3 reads CASSPQSSYEQYF. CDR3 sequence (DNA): TGTGCCAGCAGCCCCCAAAGCTCCTACGAGCAGTACTTC.

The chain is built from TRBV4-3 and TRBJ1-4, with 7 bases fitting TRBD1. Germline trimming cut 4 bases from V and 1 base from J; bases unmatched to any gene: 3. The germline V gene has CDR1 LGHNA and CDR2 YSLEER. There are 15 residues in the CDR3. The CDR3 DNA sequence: TGCGCCAGCAGCCCTCACAGGGGAACTAATGAAAAACTGTTTTTT. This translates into CASSPHRGTNEKLFF.

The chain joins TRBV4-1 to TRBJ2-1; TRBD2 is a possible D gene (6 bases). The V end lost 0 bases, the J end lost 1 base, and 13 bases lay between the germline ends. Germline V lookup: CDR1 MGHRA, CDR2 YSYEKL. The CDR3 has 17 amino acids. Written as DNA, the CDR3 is TGCGCCAGCAGCCAAGAACAGCGGGCTCCTTCCTACAATGAGCAGTTCTTC. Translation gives CASSQEQRAPSYNEQFF.

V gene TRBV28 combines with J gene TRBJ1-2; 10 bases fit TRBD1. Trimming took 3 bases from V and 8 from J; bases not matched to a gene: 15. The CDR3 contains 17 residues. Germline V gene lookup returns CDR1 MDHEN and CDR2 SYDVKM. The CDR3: CASSFRDGTGAYSGYTF. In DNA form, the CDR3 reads TGTGCCAGCAGTTTTAGGGATGGGACAGGGGCTTATAGCGGCTACACCTTC.

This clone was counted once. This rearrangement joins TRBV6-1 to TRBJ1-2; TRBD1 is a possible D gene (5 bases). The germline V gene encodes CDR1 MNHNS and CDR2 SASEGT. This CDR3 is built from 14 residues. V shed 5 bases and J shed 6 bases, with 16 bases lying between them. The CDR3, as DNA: TGTGCCAGCAGTCTCTTGGACAAGGGTAATGGCTACACCTTC. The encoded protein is CASSLLDKGNGYTF.